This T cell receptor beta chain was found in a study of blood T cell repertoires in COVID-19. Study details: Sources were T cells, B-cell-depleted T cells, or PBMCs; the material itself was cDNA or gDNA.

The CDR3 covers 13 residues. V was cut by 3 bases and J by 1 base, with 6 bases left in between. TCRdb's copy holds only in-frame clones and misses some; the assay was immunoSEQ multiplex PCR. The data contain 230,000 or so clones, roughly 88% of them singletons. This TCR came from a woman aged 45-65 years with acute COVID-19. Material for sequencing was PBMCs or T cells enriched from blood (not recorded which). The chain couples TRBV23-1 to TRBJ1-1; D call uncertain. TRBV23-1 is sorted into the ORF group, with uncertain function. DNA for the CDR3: TGCGCCAGCAGTCACGGCGGGAACACTGAAGCTTTCTTT. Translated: CASSHGGNTEAFF.